This paragraph covers one T cell receptor beta chain sequence. Its specific antigen is unknown. It has no much larger one-base neighbor in the sample; base qualities were not kept. The donors were included in the validation cohort of approximately 120 subjects, a group kept apart from the roughly 700-subject first cohort. Libraries were prepared through the immunoSEQ multiplex PCR assay. The source study handled its data this way. A statistical classification framework was built to diagnose cytomegalovirus status from the catalog of TCR beta chain sequences. Held by TCRdb, this immuneACCESS table contains in-frame sequences only and omits some clones. Under half of the omission traces to an unresolved V gene where checked; the cause of the rest is unknown. V, J and clone size derive from that table, while D and trimming were established from the DNA sequence. The sample table holds tens of thousands of clones, of which 85% to 95% were seen once. Of the sample, 1.5% to 1.7% is held by the ten largest clones.

This sample was included in a study of cytomegalovirus exposure and HLA in healthy donors (dated by TCRdb to about 2017). Study-wide context: According to a later analysis, one platform produced both the 100 to 150 validation repertoires and the 550 to 800 repertoires of the first cohort. The study was designed to test whether signatures of past pathogen exposure could be identified by cataloging public T cell receptors. Along with the roughly 670-subject first cohort, a separate validation cohort of around 120 different subjects was used. High-throughput TCR immunosequencing, statistical association of individual TCRs with disease status, and machine learning were combined to predict cytomegalovirus infection status.

V is shortened by 8 bases, J by 2 bases, and the region joining them spans 8 bases. The CDR3 numbers 12 residues from cysteine through phenylalanine. Of all the DNA, just the CDR3 is kept, 36 bases in frame from base 1. The germline V gene provides CDR1 SGHTA and CDR2 FQGNSA. Broader findings and caveats from the paper: Subsequent analysis determined that TCRs grouped into clusters in the first cohort also showed a tendency toward co-occurrence across the 130 or so validation repertoires, and approximately 94% of cluster scores exceeded 0. According to the authors, the approach could potentially be generalized to other disease states and immunological phenotypes. Cytomegalovirus status was reported to be diagnosed by the classifier with high specificity and sensitivity in both the original and validation cohorts. A later analysis had no HLA typing for the validation cohort, so co-occurrence there was scored across all 120 repertoires. In vitro tests confirmed that a few of the cytomegalovirus-associated TCR beta chains recognize cytomegalovirus antigens. A total of 164 TCR beta chains were listed by the study as associated with cytomegalovirus. While some public TCRs were present in many individuals, most TCR sequences turned up only very rarely across donors.

The specimen was PBMCs. The chain was built from TRBV7-2 and TRBJ2-3, with TRBD2 as a weak D call on 5 bases. This receptor was identified in a man aged 18 to 35 in good health and CMV-seropositive. The CDR3 region reads CASGRNTDTQYF. The DNA sequence is given as TGTGCCAGCGGGAGAAACACAGATACGCAGTATTTT.